Detailed here is one TCR beta chain. Its antigen remains unknown. The data were taken from a study of CD8+ T cells in alopecia areata. It was cDNA, reverse transcribed from extracted RNA, that served as the sequencing template. Sequenced by immunoSEQ multiplex PCR; TCRdb stores in-frame clones only, minus some. The table lists about 110,000 clones, about four fifths of them singletons. Whole-study results and caveats: Scalp samples also yield sequences from resident alphabeta T cells of normal skin.

Described treatment: oral pan-JAK inhibitor, 5-10 mg twice daily. Deletions cut 5 bases from V and 2 bases from J, with 10 bases between. CDR3 length equals 13 residues. Per germline, CDR1 MNHEY and CDR2 SMNVEV (reference sequence). This rearrangement joins TRBV27 to TRBJ2-7; a possible D gene is TRBD1 (5 bases). The material sequenced was CD8+ T cells sorted from blood, taken at week 24, from a patient treated with tofacitinib. The receptor's source is a human donor with alopecia areata. The CDR3 DNA sequence: TGTGCCAGCAGTATCAGGGTTACCTACGAGCAGTACTTC. This codes for CASSIRVTYEQYF.